This T cell receptor beta chain was found in a study of Graves' ophthalmopathy and Graves' hyperthyroidism (dated by TCRdb to 2016 to 2019). Notes on the research overall: Peripheral blood was collected before any treatment was given, at the time of initial diagnosis. The 100 discovery patients were randomly divided into training and test sets at a 7:3 ratio. After sampling, hyperthyroidism patients received methimazole starting at 30 mg daily, and ophthalmopathy patients received high-dose intravenous methylprednisolone. In total, around 130 blood samples were TCR-sequenced: fewer than 50 ophthalmopathy, approximately 75 hyperthyroidism and approximately 17 hyperthyroidism-to-ophthalmopathy patients. T-cell repertoires of thyroid tissue and blood were compared in about six hyperthyroidism patients. TCR beta repertoire signatures were used to distinguish Graves' ophthalmopathy from Graves' hyperthyroidism and to predict progression to ophthalmopathy. For independent validation, a separate cohort was made up of 18 hyperthyroidism patients plus 17 patients who later progressed from hyperthyroidism to ophthalmopathy. A discovery set of 95 to 100 patients (roughly 41 ophthalmopathy, 57 stable hyperthyroidism) was enrolled to explore V-J signatures distinguishing ophthalmopathy from hyperthyroidism.

Ten or more counts support this clonotype. Its antigen has not been determined. Base qualities are not at hand, and no much larger clone is one base apart. Ophthalmopathy patients were characterized by moderately to severely active disease, a Clinical Activity Score of at least 3, a NOSPECS grade of at least 4, and a disease duration under 3 months. Patients were excluded if they had other autoimmune diseases, uncontrolled infections, pregnancy or lactation. Clinical symptoms, serum thyroxine, TRAb, thyroid ultrasound and orbital computed tomography were used for diagnosis. Using Ficoll-Paque density gradient centrifugation, PBMCs were isolated from 9.5 to 10 ml of fresh peripheral blood. Trizol reagent was used to extract the total RNA, and its quality was then checked on an Agilent 2100 Bioanalyzer. The paper's findings and limits, for the study overall: No statistical method was used to set the sample size in advance, and the investigators knew which group each participant was assigned to. In cross-validation, the 13-signature model distinguished ophthalmopathy from stable hyperthyroidism with about 90% sensitivity and 81% to 82% specificity, while in the test set the corresponding values were roughly 80% and 75%. Among expanded thyroid clonotypes with frequency above 0.001, most also showed up in blood, which suggests that blood repertoires may reflect the thyroid immune response. In validation, the model predicted ophthalmopathy progression with 55% to 71% sensitivity and approximately 72% specificity; about a dozen predicted patients were CT-confirmed with GO in a median of approximately 6.2 months.

From cysteine to phenylalanine, the CDR3 is 14 amino acids long. The DNA shown is the 42-base CDR3, in frame from base 1. V gives up 8 bases and J gives up 4 bases, and the segment between their germline ends measures 18 bases. Reading the germline V gene gives CDR1 MDHEN and CDR2 SYDVKM. For repertoire sequencing, TCR beta CDR3 regions were amplified from RNA transcripts. The first round of RT-PCR was done with HTBI primers and the Qiagen OneStep RT-PCR kit, and was followed by a second round of multiplex PCR, then size selection and purification. The libraries underwent paired-end sequencing with 100 bp reads on an Illumina HiSeq2000. Turning to the authors' computational methods: SOAPnuke was used to process the reads, throwing out any read that had adapters, had uncalled bases, had a mean Phred below 15, or lacked an exact constant-primer or identifier match. COPE v1.2.5 was used to merge the high-quality paired reads. Unique nucleotide sequences were defined as clonotypes and aligned to IMGT TRB V, D and J references using MiTCR v1.1. The analysis was limited to V-J combinations with a frequency above 0.0001, which together covered just over 98% of the repertoires. For each V-J combination, a TCR clonal expansion and chaos score was defined as F50 clonal expansion divided by the chaos observed in the TCRdist matrix. Welch's t-statistics and random forest were used to reduce features to 13 V-J combinations, which were fed into a naive Bayes classifier. The similarity between thyroid and blood repertoires was quantified using the Morisita-Horn index. TCRdb trimmed public reads at Q25 via fastp, called clones via MiXCR and kept in-frame beta chains. Every distinct CDR3 protein forms one entry, paired with its most common genes and DNA. The V and J calls come from TCRdb's annotation, not from the publication. This sample has 200,000 to 250,000 distinct CDR3 sequences in its table, and around a fifth of those were observed once. Around 40% of the sample comes from the top ten.

The clonotype comes from a woman in her forties or fifties with Graves' ophthalmopathy. Donor details come from another sample of the same person, matched by shared clones. Here the chain combines TRBV28 and TRBJ2-7; the D gene may be TRBD1 or TRBD2, since each aligns over 6 bases. The sequenced sample consisted of peripheral blood. The sequence in DNA is TGTGCCAGCGTCCGGGGGCCCCTAGAGTACGAGCAGTACTTC. Its product reads: CASVRGPLEYEQYF.